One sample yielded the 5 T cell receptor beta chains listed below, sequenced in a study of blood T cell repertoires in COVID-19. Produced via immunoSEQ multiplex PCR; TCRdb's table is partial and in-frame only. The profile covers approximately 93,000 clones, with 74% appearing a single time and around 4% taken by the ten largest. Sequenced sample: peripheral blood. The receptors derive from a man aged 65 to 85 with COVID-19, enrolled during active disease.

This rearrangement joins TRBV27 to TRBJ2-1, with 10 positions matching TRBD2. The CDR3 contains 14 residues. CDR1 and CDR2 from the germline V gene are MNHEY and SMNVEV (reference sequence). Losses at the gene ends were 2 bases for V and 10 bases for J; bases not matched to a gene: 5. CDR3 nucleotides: TGTGCCAGCAGTTTAGAACTAGCGGGAAAGGAGCAGTTCTTC. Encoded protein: CASSLELAGKEQFF.

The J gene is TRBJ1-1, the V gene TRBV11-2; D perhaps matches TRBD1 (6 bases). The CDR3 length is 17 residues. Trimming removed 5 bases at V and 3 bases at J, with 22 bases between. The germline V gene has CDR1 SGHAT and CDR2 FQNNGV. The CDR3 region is CASSQMDSFKGDTEAFF. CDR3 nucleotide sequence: TGTGCCAGCAGCCAAATGGACTCTTTCAAGGGGGACACTGAAGCTTTCTTT.

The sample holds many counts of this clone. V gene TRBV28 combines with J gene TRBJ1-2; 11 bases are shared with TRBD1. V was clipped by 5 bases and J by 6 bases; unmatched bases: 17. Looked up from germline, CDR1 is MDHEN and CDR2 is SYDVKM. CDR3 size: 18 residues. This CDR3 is CASSAQSTGTGGRNGYTF. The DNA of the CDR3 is TGTGCCAGCAGTGCTCAATCCACCGGGACAGGGGGTAGGAATGGCTACACCTTC.

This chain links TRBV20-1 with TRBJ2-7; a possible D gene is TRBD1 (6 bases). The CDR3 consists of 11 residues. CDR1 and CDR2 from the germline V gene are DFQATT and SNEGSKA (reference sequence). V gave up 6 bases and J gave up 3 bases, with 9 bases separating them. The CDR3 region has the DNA TGCAGTGCAGCCAGGGGCTACGAGCAGTACTTC. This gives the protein CSAARGYEQYF.

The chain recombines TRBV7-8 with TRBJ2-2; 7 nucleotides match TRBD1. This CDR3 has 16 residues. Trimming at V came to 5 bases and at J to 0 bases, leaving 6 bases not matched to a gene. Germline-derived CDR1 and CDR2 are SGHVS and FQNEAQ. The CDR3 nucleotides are TGTGCCAGCAGCGTGGACAGGCCACCGAACACCGGGGAGCTGTTTTTT. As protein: CASSVDRPPNTGELFF. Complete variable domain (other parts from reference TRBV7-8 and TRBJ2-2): GAGVSQSPRYKVAKRGQDVALRCDPISGHVSLFWYQQALGQGPEFLTYFQNEAQLDKSGLPSDRFFAERPEGSVSTLKIQRTQQEDSAVYLCASSVDRPPNTGELFFGEGSRLTVL.